These 3 T cell receptor beta chains came from one sample sequenced in a study of T cell responses to AZD1222 COVID-19 vaccine. Assay: immunoSEQ multiplex PCR; the TCRdb copy retains only in-frame clones and omits some. The data hold around 110,000 clones, with about 85% observed a single time. The specimen was peripheral blood, collected on day 0 of AZD1222 vaccination. The receptors originated from an adult in good health.

This clone was found once. CDR3 sequence reads: CASSRQGGTEAFF. CDR3 coding DNA: TGTGCCAGCAGCCGACAGGGAGGGACTGAAGCTTTCTTT. The V and J genes are TRBV11-1 and TRBJ1-1, with 7 bases identical to TRBD1. Trimming cost V 5 bases and J 5 bases; bases outside gene matches: 5. The germline V gene has CDR1 SGHAT and CDR2 FQDESV (reference sequence). This CDR3 spans 13 amino acids.

This rearrangement joins TRBV5-1 to TRBJ1-5; D unresolved. Trimming pared 2 bases from V and 1 base from J, leaving 7 bases between. Germline CDR1 and CDR2: SGHRS and YFSETQ. There are 14 residues in the CDR3. Here the CDR3 DNA reads TGCGCCAGCAGCTTAGGAGGGAGCAATCAGCCCCAGCATTTT. Amino acids: CASSLGGSNQPQHF.

The chain links TRBV27 to TRBJ1-5; the match to TRBD1 covers 10 bases. Germline-derived CDR1 and CDR2 are MNHEY and SMNVEV (reference sequence). J was trimmed by 4 bases and V by 2 bases; bases with no gene match: 2. The CDR3 covers 15 residues. CDR3 coding DNA: TGTGCCAGCAGTTTAGGGGGACAGGGGAATCAGCCCCAGCATTTT. Residues: CASSLGGQGNQPQHF.